Each of the 30 T cell receptor beta chains below was sequenced from the same sample in a study of cytomegalovirus exposure and HLA in healthy donors. The primer mix had 60 Vbeta and 13 Jbeta primers. Measured with immunoSEQ multiplex PCR; TCRdb has only the in-frame clones, and not every one. The table has approximately 70,000 clones, roughly 79% seen once. Sequenced input: PBMCs. The origin of the receptors is a man aged 50 to 59 in good health and CMV-seronegative.

This clone occurred once. This chain links TRBV19 with TRBJ2-5, with D possibly TRBD1 on 6 matching bases. The V end lost 1 base, the J end lost 2 bases, and 11 bases lay between the germline ends. The CDR3 is 15 residues long. CDR1 LNHDA and CDR2 SQIVND come from the germline V gene (reference sequence). For the CDR3, the DNA is TGTGCCAGTAGTATAGTGACAGGAGTTCAAGAGACCCAGTACTTC. The encoded protein is CASSIVTGVQETQYF.

V and J are TRBV6-1 and TRBJ1-5; D unclear. Trimming removed 2 bases from V and 6 bases from J, with 2 bases in between. The germline gives CDR1 MNHNS, CDR2 SASEGT. CDR3 length: 11 amino acids. CDR3 in amino acids: CASSELQPQHF. The CDR3 nucleotides are TGTGCCAGCAGTGAACTTCAGCCCCAGCATTTT.

This chain joins TRBV6-5 and TRBJ1-2; 9 bases map to TRBD1. Trimming removed 5 bases from V and 8 bases from J; junction bases left unmatched: 12. Germline V gene data show CDR1 as MNHEY and CDR2 as SVGAGI. CDR3 length equals 15 residues. DNA for the CDR3: TGTGCCAGCAGTCGAGGAGACAGGGGGTGGCGGGGCTACACCTTC. It translates to CASSRGDRGWRGYTF.

Regarding this clone: The junction shows a germline mismatch at one end, possibly a read error. The chain is built from TRBV7-7 and TRBJ2-1; 12 bases agree with TRBD1. There are 16 residues in the CDR3. Germline V gene data show CDR1 as SSHAT and CDR2 as FNYEAQ (reference sequence). CDR3 DNA: TGTGCTAGCAGCTTTAGACCGGGACAGGGGGCTGGGGAGCAGTTCTTC. This encodes CASSFRPGQGAGEQFF.

V is TRBV28 and J is TRBJ1-2; maybe TRBD1 (5 bases). CDR1 is MDHEN and CDR2 is SYDVKM in the germline V gene. This CDR3 is built from 14 residues. V lost 7 bases, J lost 11 bases, and 23 bases lay in between. The DNA of the CDR3 is TGTGCCAGCACCAACCTCTGGGGGGACCAACGGTACACCTTC. Its protein product is CASTNLWGDQRYTF.

Concerning this clone itself: Different DNA sequences within this sample yield the same CDR3. V is TRBV5-1 and J is TRBJ1-1, with D tentatively TRBD1 (5 bases). Germline loops: CDR1 SGHRS, CDR2 YFSETQ. With 2 bases removed from V and 5 bases from J, the gap between germline ends came to 10 bases. The CDR3 has 13 residues. The CDR3 DNA sequence: TGCGCCAGCAGCTTCCCGGGGGGAACTGAAGCTTTCTTT. Residues: CASSFPGGTEAFF.

The gene calls are TRBV29-1 and TRBJ1-1; 9 bases line up with TRBD1. V shed 6 bases, J shed 0 bases, and the junction held 5 bases outside the gene matches. There are 14 residues in the CDR3. The germline gives CDR1 SQVTM, CDR2 ANQGSEA. The CDR3 protein is CSVPGTGLNTEAFF. In DNA, the CDR3 is TGCAGCGTCCCCGGGACAGGGTTGAACACTGAAGCTTTCTTT.

The rearrangement links TRBV28 to TRBJ2-3, with 8 bases lining up with TRBD2. This CDR3 comprises 22 residues. The ends lost 8 bases at V and 4 bases at J; junction bases unmatched: 32. The germline gives CDR1 MDHEN, CDR2 SYDVKM. CDR3 region: CASPSPKYLLAGIAPRADTQYF. The CDR3 DNA is TGTGCCAGCCCAAGCCCGAAGTACCTTTTAGCGGGAATAGCTCCTAGGGCAGATACGCAGTATTTT.

The chain links TRBV5-6 to TRBJ1-2; D is unclear. The CDR3 loop spans 15 amino acids. V was cut by 4 bases and J by 7 bases, with 20 bases left in between. CDR1 is SGHDT, CDR2 YYEEEE, per germline. The CDR3 reads CASSDRAGRMAGYTF. The CDR3 nucleotides read TGTGCCAGCAGCGACCGGGCGGGTCGGATGGCTGGCTACACCTTC.

The chain is built from TRBV11-2 and TRBJ1-2; D remains ambiguous. V was trimmed by 5 bases and J by 5 bases, leaving 9 bases between them. Germline assignment: CDR1 SGHAT and CDR2 FQNNGV. There are 12 residues in the CDR3. CDR3 loop: CASSPSRYGYTF. The DNA of the CDR3 is TGTGCCAGCAGCCCCTCACGGTATGGCTACACCTTC.

The chain recombines TRBV21-1 with TRBJ1-2; the table calls TRBD1, which could not be checked here. TRBV21-1 is a pseudogene locus. This CDR3 comprises 13 residues. The DNA of the CDR3 is TGTGCCAGCAGCAATCGCGACAGGGTTGGCTACACCTTC. Protein: CASSNRDRVGYTF.

The sample holds a few counts of this clone. The rearrangement joins TRBV5-1 to TRBJ2-5; D gene uncertain. CDR3 length: 13 amino acids. The V end was cut by 0 bases, the J end by 7 bases, with 10 bases between. CDR1 and CDR2 (germline): SGHRS, YFSETQ. The CDR3 spells CASSLGRDGTQYF. The CDR3 nucleotides read TGCGCCAGCAGCTTGGGTAGAGATGGGACCCAGTACTTC.

This clone was counted between two and nine times. This sequence joins TRBV4-3 and TRBJ2-3, with 9 bases fitting TRBD2. V shed 2 bases, J shed 2 bases, and the junction held 5 bases outside the gene matches. The CDR3 consists of 16 residues. CDR1 and CDR2 from the germline V gene are LGHNA and YSLEER. The CDR3 nucleotides are TGCGCCAGCAGCCAACAAGCGGGGGGATACACAGATACGCAGTATTTT. This codes for CASSQQAGGYTDTQYF.

The rearrangement links TRBV9 to TRBJ1-2; no definite D call. CDR1 SGDLS and CDR2 YYNGEE come from the germline V gene. The CDR3 runs 15 residues. Trimming pared 2 bases from V and 7 bases from J, leaving 18 bases between. The CDR3 here is CASSVFKGEEVGYTF. CDR3 coding DNA: TGTGCCAGCAGCGTTTTTAAGGGTGAGGAGGTTGGCTACACCTTC.

A few counts support this clone. The chain has TRBV11-2 and TRBJ1-1, with D maybe TRBD1 (6 bases). Trimming took 4 bases from V and 3 from J, leaving 12 bases between them. The CDR3 is 14 amino acids. Germline V gene data show CDR1 as SGHAT and CDR2 as FQNNGV. The CDR3 loop reads CASSSQGWYTEAFF. CDR3 coding DNA: TGTGCCAGCAGCTCACAGGGTTGGTACACTGAAGCTTTCTTT. Variable domain in full (rest from reference TRBV11-2 and TRBJ1-1): EAGVAQSPRYKIIEKRQSVAFWCNPISGHATLYWYQQILGQGPKLLIQFQNNGVVDDSQLPKDRFSAERLKGVDSTLKIQPAKLEDSAVYLCASSSQGWYTEAFFGQGTRLTVV.

V gene TRBV18 combines with J gene TRBJ2-5; tentatively, D is TRBD2 (5 bases). This CDR3 has 15 residues. Trimming shortened V by 2 bases and J by 2 bases, and 12 bases separated the two germline ends. The germline gives CDR1 KGHSH, CDR2 LQKENI. The CDR3 is CASSPLGRGQETQYF. The CDR3, as DNA: TGTGCCAGCTCACCATTAGGACGGGGACAAGAGACCCAGTACTTC.

As for this clone: Additional DNA sequences in this sample encode the identical CDR3. The chain uses TRBV7-9 and TRBJ2-2; D might be TRBD1 (6 bases). V lost 3 bases, J lost 5 bases, and 7 bases lay in between. Germline V gives CDR1 SEHNR, CDR2 FQNEAQ (reference sequence). The length of the CDR3 is 13 residues. This CDR3 reads CASSLQGTGELFF. The CDR3 DNA reads TGTGCCAGCAGCTTGCAGGGGACCGGGGAGCTGTTTTTT.

This clone has only a few counts. The genes are TRBV10-2 and TRBJ1-2, with a tentative D call TRBD1 (5 bases). CDR1 WSHSY and CDR2 SAAADI come from the germline V gene. This CDR3 is 14 amino acids long. Trimming removed 3 bases from V and 2 bases from J, with 10 bases in between. For the CDR3, the DNA is TGCGCCAGCAGTGACCTGCGGGGGAACTATGGCTACACCTTC. Translating it yields CASSDLRGNYGYTF.

This rearrangement joins TRBV15 to TRBJ1-6; D gene ambiguous. Looked up from germline, CDR1 is LNHNV and CDR2 is YYDKDF (reference sequence). The CDR3 extends over 15 amino acids. V lost 1 base and J 5 bases, leaving 9 bases between the germline ends. The CDR3 DNA reads as TGTGCCACCAGCAGAGGAGGGTCTCATAATTCACCCCTCCACTTT. Residues: CATSRGGSHNSPLHF.

V is TRBV11-3 and J is TRBJ2-7, with D perhaps TRBD1 (5 bases). This CDR3 is built from 13 residues. The V end lost 0 bases, the J end lost 4 bases, and 7 bases lay between the germline ends. Germline V gene lookup returns CDR1 SGHNT and CDR2 YENEEA. In DNA form, the CDR3 reads TGTGCCAGCAGCTTAGATCAGGGTTACGAGCAGTACTTC. As protein: CASSLDQGYEQYF.

This chain joins TRBV28 and TRBJ2-7; 7 nucleotides line up with TRBD1. The CDR3 loop spans 14 amino acids. Germline trimming cut 6 bases from V and 3 bases from J; bases unmatched to any gene: 8. CDR1 and CDR2 (germline): MDHEN, SYDVKM. CDR3 sequence reads: CASSLGQEDYEQYF. CDR3 sequence (DNA): TGTGCCAGCAGCCTAGGACAGGAGGACTACGAGCAGTACTTC.

J is TRBJ2-5 and V is TRBV5-1; 8 bases match TRBD1. The trim removed 2 bases at V and 5 bases at J, leaving 8 bases unmatched. Germline V gene data show CDR1 as SGHRS and CDR2 as YFSETQ. This CDR3 comprises 15 residues. The CDR3 coding sequence is TGCGCCAGCAGCTTCAGGACAGGGCTAGGGGAGACCCAGTACTTC. Translation gives CASSFRTGLGETQYF.

The rearrangement links TRBV30 to TRBJ1-4; D is unclear. V lost 2 bases to trimming and J lost 0 bases, with 13 bases between them. There are 16 residues in the CDR3. From germline, CDR1 is GTSNPN and CDR2 SVGIG (reference sequence). The CDR3 region has the DNA TGTGCCTGGAGTAAGCTCAACAGAGCAACTAATGAAAAACTGTTTTTT. Protein product: CAWSKLNRATNEKLFF.

V is TRBV27 and J is TRBJ2-1; no clear D. Germline V gene lookup returns CDR1 MNHEY and CDR2 SMNVEV (reference sequence). The CDR3 length is 14 residues. V was cut by 6 bases and J by 9 bases, with 18 bases left in between. In DNA form, the CDR3 reads TGTGCCAGCAGAATGAGACCGGCAGCGAGTGAGCAGTTCTTC. Its translation: CASRMRPAASEQFF.

The gene calls are TRBV29-1 and TRBJ1-3, with 7 bases matching TRBD1. This CDR3 comprises 22 residues. Looked up from germline, CDR1 is SQVTM and CDR2 is ANQGSEA. Trimming cost V 5 bases and J 0 bases; bases outside gene matches: 28. CDR3 sequence reads: CSVPTRLRLSFTGQNSGNTIYF. CDR3 DNA sequence: TGCAGCGTTCCTACCCGCCTCCGGTTGTCCTTTACGGGACAGAACTCTGGAAACACCATATATTTT.

This clone was detected only a few times. The CDR3 DNA follows: TGTGCCAGCAGCTTCAACTCCGGGGAGCTGTTTTTT. This gives the protein CASSFNSGELFF. This rearrangement joins TRBV5-4 to TRBJ2-2; D is ambiguous. Germline CDR1 is SGHNT and CDR2 is YYREEE (reference sequence). The CDR3 totals 12 residues. Trimming removed 2 bases at V and 6 bases at J, with 5 bases between.

The chain links TRBV14 to TRBJ1-2, with D perhaps matching TRBD1 (6 bases). The CDR3 is 17 residues long. The germline V gene has CDR1 SGHDN and CDR2 FVKESK. Deletions cut 0 bases from V and 6 bases from J, with 20 bases between. The CDR3 loop reads CASSQDLAPHREDGYTF. The CDR3 DNA is TGTGCCAGCAGCCAAGATCTGGCCCCCCACAGGGAAGATGGCTACACCTTC.

The V and J genes are TRBV30 and TRBJ2-7, with 9 bases identical to TRBD1. This CDR3 spans 14 amino acids. CDR1 GTSNPN and CDR2 SVGIG come from the germline V gene (reference sequence). Trimming took 6 bases from V and 1 from J; bases not matched to a gene: 7. The CDR3 protein is CACNQGQGSYEQYF. CDR3 DNA sequence: TGTGCCTGTAACCAGGGACAGGGTTCCTACGAGCAGTACTTC. The variable domain in full, completed from reference TRBV30 and TRBJ2-7, reads SQTIHQWPATLVQPVGSPLSLECTVEGTSNPNLYWYRQAAGRGLQLLFYSVGIGQISSEVPQNLSASRPQDRQFILSSKKLLLSDSGFYLCACNQGQGSYEQYFGPGTRLTVT.

The chain is built from TRBV7-2 and TRBJ1-1; perhaps TRBD1 as D (5 bases). V lost 0 bases and J 5 bases, leaving 7 bases between the germline ends. In germline, CDR1 is SGHTA, CDR2 FQGNSA. The CDR3 covers 13 residues. CDR3 bases: TGTGCCAGCAGCTTAGCAGGGGTAACTGAAGCTTTCTTT. Translated, it gives CASSLAGVTEAFF.

The chain recombines TRBV4-3 with TRBJ2-1, with TRBD2 as a possible D gene (6 bases). The V gene lost 0 bases and the J gene lost 7 bases, with 16 bases spanning the gap. This CDR3 spans 16 amino acids. Per the germline V gene, CDR1 is LGHNA and CDR2 is YSLEER. In DNA form, the CDR3 reads TGCGCCAGCAGCCAAGATCCCCCTAAGCGGGCTAATGAGCAGTTCTTC. This encodes CASSQDPPKRANEQFF.